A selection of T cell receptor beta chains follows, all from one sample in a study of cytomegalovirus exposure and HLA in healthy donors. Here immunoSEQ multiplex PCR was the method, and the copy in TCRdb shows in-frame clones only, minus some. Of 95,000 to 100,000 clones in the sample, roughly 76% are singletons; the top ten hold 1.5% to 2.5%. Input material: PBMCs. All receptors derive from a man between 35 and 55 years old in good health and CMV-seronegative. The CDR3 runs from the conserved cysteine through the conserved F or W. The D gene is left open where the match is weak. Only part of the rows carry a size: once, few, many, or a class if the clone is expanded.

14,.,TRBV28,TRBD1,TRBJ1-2,CASSFHRGPYGYTF,TGTGCCAGCAGTTTTCACAGGGGGCCCTATGGCTACACCTTC
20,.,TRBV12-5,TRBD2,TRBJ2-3,CASGLTPDGTGLAGTDTQYF,TGTGCTAGTGGTTTGACCCCGGACGGCACCGGACTAGCGGGCACAGATACGCAGTATTTT
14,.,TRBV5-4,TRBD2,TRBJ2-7,CASSLSAGRYEQYF,TGTGCCAGCAGCTTGTCAGCGGGACGCTACGAGCAGTACTTC
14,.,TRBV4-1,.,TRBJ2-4,CASSLEVTKNIQYF,TGCGCCAGCAGCCTCGAGGTGACCAAAAACATTCAGTACTTC
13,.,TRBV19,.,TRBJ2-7,CASSPGPDYEQYF,TGTGCCAGTAGTCCGGGTCCAGACTACGAGCAGTACTTC
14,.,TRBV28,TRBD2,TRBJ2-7,CASRLAGRTYEQYF,TGTGCCAGCAGACTAGCGGGCCGGACCTACGAGCAGTACTTC
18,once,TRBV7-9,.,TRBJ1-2,CASSRERVGLRRNYGYTF,TGTGCCAGCAGCCGAGAGAGGGTTGGCCTACGGAGGAACTATGGCTACACCTTC
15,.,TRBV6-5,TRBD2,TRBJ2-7,CASSTPGGTSYEQYF,TGTGCCAGCAGTACCCCGGGAGGTACCTCCTACGAGCAGTACTTC
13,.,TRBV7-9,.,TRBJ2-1,CASSLGQGNEQFF,TGTGCCAGCAGCTTGGGCCAGGGCAATGAGCAGTTCTTC
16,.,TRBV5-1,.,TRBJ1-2,CASSLDSVRGNYGYTF,TGCGCCAGCAGCTTGGATTCCGTGAGGGGGAACTATGGCTACACCTTC
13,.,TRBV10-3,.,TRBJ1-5,CAISAQGDQPQHF,TGTGCCATCAGTGCACAGGGTGATCAGCCCCAGCATTTT
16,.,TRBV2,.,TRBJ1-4,CASSERGGMSNEKLFF,TGTGCCAGCAGTGAAAGGGGGGGGATGTCTAATGAAAAACTGTTTTTT
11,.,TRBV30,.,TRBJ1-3,CAWSVRDTIYF,TGTGCCTGGAGTGTTCGGGACACCATATATTTT
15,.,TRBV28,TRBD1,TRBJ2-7,CASSPRTGGSYEQYF,TGTGCCAGCAGCCCCCGGACAGGGGGTTCCTACGAGCAGTACTTC
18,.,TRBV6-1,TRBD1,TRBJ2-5,CASSEYAGTGGEDETQYF,TGTGCCAGCAGTGAATATGCCGGGACAGGGGGTGAGGATGAGACCCAGTACTTC
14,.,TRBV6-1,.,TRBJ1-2,CASSEATDRTYYTF,TGTGCCAGCAGTGAAGCAACGGACAGAACCTACTACACCTTC
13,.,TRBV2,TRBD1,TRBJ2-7,CASRRQGGYEQYF,TGTGCCAGCAGGCGACAGGGCGGCTACGAGCAGTACTTC
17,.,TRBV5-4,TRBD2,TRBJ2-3,CASSSGLAGGQIDTQYF,TGTGCCAGCAGCTCAGGACTAGCGGGGGGGCAGATAGATACGCAGTATTTT
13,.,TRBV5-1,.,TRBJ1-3,CASSFPGVDTIYF,TGCGCCAGCAGCTTCCCAGGGGTGGACACCATATATTTT
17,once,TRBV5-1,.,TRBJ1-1,CASSRLGTEKRNTEAFF,TGCGCCAGCAGCCGCCTGGGGACTGAGAAGAGGAACACTGAAGCTTTCTTT
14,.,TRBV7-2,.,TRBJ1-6,CASSLHASDSPLHF,TGTGCCAGCAGCTTACACGCTTCGGATTCACCCCTCCACTTT
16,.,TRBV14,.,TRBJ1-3,CASSLGLIFSGNTIYF,TGTGCCAGCAGCCTGGGACTAATTTTCTCTGGAAACACCATATATTTT
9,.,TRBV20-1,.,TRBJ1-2,CSASFGYTF,TGCAGTGCTTCTTTCGGCTACACCTTC
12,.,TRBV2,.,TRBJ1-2,CASSLEESGYTF,TGTGCCAGCAGTCTCGAAGAGTCTGGCTACACCTTC
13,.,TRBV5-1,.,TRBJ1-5,CASSPRPLQAQHF,TGCGCCAGCAGCCCCCGCCCCTTACAGGCCCAGCATTTT
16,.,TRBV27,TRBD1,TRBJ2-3,CASSYIGTGSMDTQYF,TGTGCCAGCAGCTACATCGGGACAGGGTCCATGGATACGCAGTATTTT
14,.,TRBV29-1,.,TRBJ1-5,CSVVEASSNQPQHF,TGCAGCGTTGTCGAGGCCAGCTCTAATCAGCCCCAGCATTTT